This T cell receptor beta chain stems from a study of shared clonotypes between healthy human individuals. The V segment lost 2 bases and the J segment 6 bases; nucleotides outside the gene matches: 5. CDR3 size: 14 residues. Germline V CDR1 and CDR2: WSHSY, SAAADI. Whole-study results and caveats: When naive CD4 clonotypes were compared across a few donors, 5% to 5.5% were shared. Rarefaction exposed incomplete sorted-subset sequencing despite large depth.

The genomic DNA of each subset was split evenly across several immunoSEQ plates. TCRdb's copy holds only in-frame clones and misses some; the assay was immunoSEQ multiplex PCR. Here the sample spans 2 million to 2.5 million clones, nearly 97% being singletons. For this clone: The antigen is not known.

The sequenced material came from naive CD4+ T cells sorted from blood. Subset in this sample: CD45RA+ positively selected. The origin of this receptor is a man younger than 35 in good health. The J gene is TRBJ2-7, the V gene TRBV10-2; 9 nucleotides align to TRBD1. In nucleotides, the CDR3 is TGCGCCAGCAGTGAGCCGGGACAGGGCGGCGAGCAGTACTTC. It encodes CASSEPGQGGEQYF.